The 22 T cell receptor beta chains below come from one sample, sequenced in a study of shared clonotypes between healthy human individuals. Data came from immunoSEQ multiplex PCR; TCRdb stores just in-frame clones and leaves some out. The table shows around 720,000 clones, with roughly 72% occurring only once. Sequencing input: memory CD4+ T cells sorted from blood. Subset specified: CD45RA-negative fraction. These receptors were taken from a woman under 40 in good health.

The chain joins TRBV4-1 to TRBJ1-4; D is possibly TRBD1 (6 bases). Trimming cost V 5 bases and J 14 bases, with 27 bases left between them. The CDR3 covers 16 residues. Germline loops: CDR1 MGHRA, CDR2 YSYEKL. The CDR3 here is CASSTLGRGSRGGLFF. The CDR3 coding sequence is TGCGCCAGCAGCACCCTTGGCAGGGGCTCCCGGGGAGGGCTGTTTTTT.

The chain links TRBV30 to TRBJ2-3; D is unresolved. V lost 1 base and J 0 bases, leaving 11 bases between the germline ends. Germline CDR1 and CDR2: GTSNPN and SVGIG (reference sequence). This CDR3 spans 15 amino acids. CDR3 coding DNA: TGTGCCTGGAGTGGTCGCGGTGGGAGCACAGATACGCAGTATTTT. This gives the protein CAWSGRGGSTDTQYF.

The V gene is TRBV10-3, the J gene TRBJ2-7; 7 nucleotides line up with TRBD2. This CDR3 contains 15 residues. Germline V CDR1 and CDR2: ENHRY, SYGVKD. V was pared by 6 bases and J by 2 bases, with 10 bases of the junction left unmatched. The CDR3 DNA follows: TGTGCCATCAGGCCCGCAGATGGACTAGCCTACGAGCAGTACTTC. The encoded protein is CAIRPADGLAYEQYF.

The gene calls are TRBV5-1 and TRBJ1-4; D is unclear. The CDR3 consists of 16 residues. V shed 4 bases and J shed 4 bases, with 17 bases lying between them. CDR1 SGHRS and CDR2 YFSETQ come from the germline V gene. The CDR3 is CASSDILGGSNEKLFF. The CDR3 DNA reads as TGCGCCAGCAGCGACATTCTGGGAGGGAGTAATGAAAAACTGTTTTTT.

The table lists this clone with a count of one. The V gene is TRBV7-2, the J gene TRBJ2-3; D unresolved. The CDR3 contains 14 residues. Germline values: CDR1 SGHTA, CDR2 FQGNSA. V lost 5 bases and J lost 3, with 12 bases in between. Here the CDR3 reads CASSAGTRTDTQYF. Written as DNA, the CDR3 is TGTGCCAGCAGCGCCGGAACGCGGACAGATACGCAGTATTTT.

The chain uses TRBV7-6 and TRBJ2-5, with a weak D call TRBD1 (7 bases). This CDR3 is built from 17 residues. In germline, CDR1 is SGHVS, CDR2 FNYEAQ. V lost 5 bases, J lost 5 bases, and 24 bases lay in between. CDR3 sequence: CASSRGQGGGVGETQYF. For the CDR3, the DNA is TGTGCCAGCAGCCGGGGGCAGGGGGGAGGAGTTGGCGAGACCCAGTACTTC.

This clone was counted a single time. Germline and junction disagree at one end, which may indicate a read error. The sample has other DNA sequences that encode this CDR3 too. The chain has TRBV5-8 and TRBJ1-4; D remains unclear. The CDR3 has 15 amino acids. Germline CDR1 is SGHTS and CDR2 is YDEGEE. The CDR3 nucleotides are TGTGCCAGTAGCTTGGAGTATGCAACTAATGAAAAACTGTTTTTT. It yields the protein CASSLEYATNEKLFF.

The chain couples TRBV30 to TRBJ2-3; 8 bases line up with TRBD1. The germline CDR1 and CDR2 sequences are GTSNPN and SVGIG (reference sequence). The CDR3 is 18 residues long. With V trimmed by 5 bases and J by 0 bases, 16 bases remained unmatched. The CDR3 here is CAWDLTGGLEPSTDTQYF. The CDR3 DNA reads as TGTGCCTGGGATCTTACAGGGGGATTGGAACCTAGCACAGATACGCAGTATTTT. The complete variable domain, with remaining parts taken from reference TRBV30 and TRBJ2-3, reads SQTIHQWPATLVQPVGSPLSLECTVEGTSNPNLYWYRQAAGRGLQLLFYSVGIGQISSEVPQNLSASRPQDRQFILSSKKLLLSDSGFYLCAWDLTGGLEPSTDTQYFGPGTRLTVL.

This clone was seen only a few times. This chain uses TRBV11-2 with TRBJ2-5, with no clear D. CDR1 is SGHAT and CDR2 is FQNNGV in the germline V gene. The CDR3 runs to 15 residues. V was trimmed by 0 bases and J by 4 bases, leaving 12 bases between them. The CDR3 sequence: CASSLEVARRETQYF. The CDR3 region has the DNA TGTGCCAGCAGCTTAGAGGTGGCTAGACGAGAGACCCAGTACTTC.

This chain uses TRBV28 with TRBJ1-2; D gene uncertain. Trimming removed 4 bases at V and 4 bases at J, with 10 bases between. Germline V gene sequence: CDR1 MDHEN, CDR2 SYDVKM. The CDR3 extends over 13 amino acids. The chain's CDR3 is CASSSEVAYGYTF. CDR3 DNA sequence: TGTGCCAGCAGTTCGGAGGTCGCCTATGGCTACACCTTC.

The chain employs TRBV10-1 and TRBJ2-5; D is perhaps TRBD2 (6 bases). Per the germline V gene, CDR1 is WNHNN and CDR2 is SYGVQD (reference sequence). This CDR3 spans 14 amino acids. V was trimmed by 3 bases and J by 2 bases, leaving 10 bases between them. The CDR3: CASSDSGRQETQYF. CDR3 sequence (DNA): TGCGCCAGCAGTGATAGCGGTAGGCAAGAGACCCAGTACTTC.

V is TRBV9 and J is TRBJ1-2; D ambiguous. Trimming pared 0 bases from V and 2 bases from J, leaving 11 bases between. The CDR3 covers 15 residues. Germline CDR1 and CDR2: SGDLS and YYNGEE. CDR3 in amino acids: CASSVARTENYGYTF. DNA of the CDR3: TGTGCCAGCAGCGTAGCAAGGACGGAAAACTATGGCTACACCTTC.

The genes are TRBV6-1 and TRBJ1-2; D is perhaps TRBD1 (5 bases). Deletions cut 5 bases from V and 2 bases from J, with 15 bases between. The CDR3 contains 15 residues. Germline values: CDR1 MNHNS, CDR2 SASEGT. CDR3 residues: CASSPAGTGNYGYTF. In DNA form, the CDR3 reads TGTGCCAGCAGTCCGGCGGGGACGGGGAACTATGGCTACACCTTC.

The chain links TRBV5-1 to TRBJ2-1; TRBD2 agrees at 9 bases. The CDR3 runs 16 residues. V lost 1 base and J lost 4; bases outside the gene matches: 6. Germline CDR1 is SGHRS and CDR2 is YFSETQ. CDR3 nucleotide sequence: TGCGCCAGCAGCTTGCCGGTAGCGGGAGTTTACAATGAGCAGTTCTTC. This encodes CASSLPVAGVYNEQFF.

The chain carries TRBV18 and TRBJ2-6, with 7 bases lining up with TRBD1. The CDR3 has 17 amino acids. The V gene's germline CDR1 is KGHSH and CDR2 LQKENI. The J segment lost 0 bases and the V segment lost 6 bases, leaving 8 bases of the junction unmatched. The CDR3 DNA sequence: TGTGCCAGCTCCCCCGGGACAGCCGTCTCTGGGGCCAACGTCCTGACTTTC. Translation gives CASSPGTAVSGANVLTF.

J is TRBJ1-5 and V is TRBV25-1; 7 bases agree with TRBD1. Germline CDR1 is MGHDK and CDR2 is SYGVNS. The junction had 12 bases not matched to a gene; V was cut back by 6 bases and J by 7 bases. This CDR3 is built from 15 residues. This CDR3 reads CASSPSGGLRQPQHF. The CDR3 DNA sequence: TGTGCCAGCAGCCCATCAGGGGGTCTTAGACAGCCCCAGCATTTT.

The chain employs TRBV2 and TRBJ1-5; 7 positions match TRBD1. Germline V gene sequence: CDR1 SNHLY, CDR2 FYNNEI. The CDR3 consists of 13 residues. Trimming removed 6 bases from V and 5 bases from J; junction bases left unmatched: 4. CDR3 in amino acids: CASSWDSYQPQHF. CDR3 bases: TGTGCCAGCAGCTGGGACAGCTATCAGCCCCAGCATTTT.

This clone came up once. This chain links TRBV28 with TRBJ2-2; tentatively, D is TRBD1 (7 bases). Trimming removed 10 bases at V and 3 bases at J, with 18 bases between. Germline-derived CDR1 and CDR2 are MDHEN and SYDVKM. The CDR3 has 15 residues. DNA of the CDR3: TGTGCCACCAAAAGACAGGGACTTTACACCGGGGAGCTGTTTTTT. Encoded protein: CATKRQGLYTGELFF.

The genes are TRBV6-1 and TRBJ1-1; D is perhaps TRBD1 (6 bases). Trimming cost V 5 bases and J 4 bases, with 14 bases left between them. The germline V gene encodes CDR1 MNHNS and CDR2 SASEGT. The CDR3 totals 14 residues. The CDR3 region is CASSSRGGTTEAFF. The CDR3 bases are TGTGCCAGCAGTTCAAGGGGGGGAACCACTGAAGCTTTCTTT.

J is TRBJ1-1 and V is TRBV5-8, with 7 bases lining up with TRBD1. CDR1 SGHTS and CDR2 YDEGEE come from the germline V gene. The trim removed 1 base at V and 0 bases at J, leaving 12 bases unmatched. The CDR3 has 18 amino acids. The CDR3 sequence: CASSLITGTDLMNTEAFF. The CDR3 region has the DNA TGTGCCAGCAGCTTGATTACCGGGACAGACCTCATGAACACTGAAGCTTTCTTT. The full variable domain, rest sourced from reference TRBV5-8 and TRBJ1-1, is EAGVTQSPTHLIKTRGQQATLRCSPISGHTSVYWYQQALGLGLQFLLWYDEGEERNRGNFPPRFSGRQFPNYSSELNVNALELEDSALYLCASSLITGTDLMNTEAFFGQGTRLTVV.

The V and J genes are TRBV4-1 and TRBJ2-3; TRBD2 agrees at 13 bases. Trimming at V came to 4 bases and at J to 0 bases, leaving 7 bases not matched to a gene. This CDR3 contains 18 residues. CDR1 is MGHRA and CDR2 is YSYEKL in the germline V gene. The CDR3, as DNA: TGCGCCAGCAGCCGGAGCGGGACTAGCGGGGTTAGCACAGATACGCAGTATTTT. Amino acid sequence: CASSRSGTSGVSTDTQYF.

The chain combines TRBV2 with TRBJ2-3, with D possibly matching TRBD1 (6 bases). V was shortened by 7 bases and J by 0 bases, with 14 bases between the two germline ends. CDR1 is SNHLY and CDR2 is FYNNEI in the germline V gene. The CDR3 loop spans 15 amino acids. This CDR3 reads CASIVSGTSTDTQYF. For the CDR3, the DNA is TGTGCCAGCATTGTTTCAGGGACAAGCACAGATACGCAGTATTTT.